Following are 14 T cell receptor beta chains from one sample sequenced in a study of blood T cells in healthy people across ages (dated by TCRdb to 2014 to 2015). Library method: 5' RACE. Sequencing used an Illumina HiSeq 2500. A second PCR of roughly 7 to 12 cycles was run with a J-beta primer mix and a sample-barcoded 5' primer. TCRdb took the public reads, trimmed them with fastp at Q25, ran MiXCR for clone calling and kept in-frame beta chains. Rows matching on CDR3 protein sequence are summarized as one entry with the most common DNA and genes. The sample table records fewer than 2,000,000 distinct CDR3 sequences; 34% of these occur just once. Around 10% of the sample is held by the ten biggest clonotypes. The specimen sequenced was blood. The receptors here all came from a woman between 25 and 40 years old in good health.

V and J are TRBV28 and TRBJ2-7; D unresolved. Deletions cut 4 bases from V and 5 bases from J, with 15 bases between. This CDR3 has 14 residues. Germline assignment: CDR1 MDHEN and CDR2 SYDVKM. The CDR3 spells CASSSRLIFHEQYF. CDR3 DNA: TGTGCCAGCAGTTCTAGGTTGATTTTCCACGAGCAGTACTTC.

This clonotype appeared a single time. This chain joins TRBV29-1 and TRBJ2-5; 12 bases map to TRBD1. Germline V gene data show CDR1 as SQVTM and CDR2 as ANQGSEA. This CDR3 region has 14 residues. V dropped 2 bases and J dropped 6; count of bases not matched to a gene: 4. CDR3 DNA sequence: TGCAGCGTTGAAAAGGGGACAGGGGGCAAGACCCAGTACTTC. It is translated as CSVEKGTGGKTQYF.

J is TRBJ1-2 and V is TRBV29-1, with D unclear. V dropped 3 bases and J dropped 1 base, with 6 bases sitting between them. Per germline, CDR1 SQVTM and CDR2 ANQGSEA. The CDR3 spans 12 residues. The CDR3 region has the DNA TGCAGCGTTGACCCTAATAACTATGGCTACACCTTC. Amino acids: CSVDPNNYGYTF.

This clonotype was counted ten times or more. The chain combines TRBV6-6 with TRBJ2-5; D gene unclear. The CDR3 is made up of 12 amino acids. CDR1 is MNHNY and CDR2 is SVGAGI in the germline V gene (reference sequence). The V and J ends lost 2 bases and 1 base respectively, with 2 bases between them. The CDR3 nucleotides are TGTGCCAGCAGTTACGCCCAAGAGACCCAGTACTTC. Translating gives CASSYAQETQYF.

This clonotype was picked up a small number of times. The V and J genes are TRBV20-1 and TRBJ2-3; TRBD2 matches at 7 bases. Germline V lookup: CDR1 DFQATT, CDR2 SNEGSKA (reference sequence). CDR3 size: 16 residues. Trimming cost V 4 bases and J 0 bases; bases outside gene matches: 10. CDR3 amino acids: CSAMGFSGLSTDTQYF. CDR3 bases: TGCAGTGCTATGGGTTTTAGCGGGTTAAGCACAGATACGCAGTATTTT.

V and J are TRBV12-3 or TRBV12-4 and TRBJ2-1; TRBD2 might be the D (5 bases). Trimming cost V 8 bases and J 8 bases, with 19 bases left between them. The CDR3 loop spans 14 amino acids. Written as DNA, the CDR3 is TGTGCCAGCTCCCTTGGGCATACCGGGGATGAGCAGTTCTTC. It translates to CASSLGHTGDEQFF.

This clonotype was counted only a few times. The chain joins TRBV20-1 to TRBJ2-5; 10 bases match TRBD1. Germline-derived CDR1 and CDR2 are DFQATT and SNEGSKA (reference sequence). J gave up 5 bases and V 5 bases, and 8 bases lay outside the gene matches. The CDR3 consists of 14 residues. CDR3 residues: CSAPGTGASETQYF. For the CDR3, the DNA is TGCAGTGCTCCCGGGACAGGGGCATCGGAGACCCAGTACTTC.

The genes are TRBV20-1 and TRBJ2-4; a weak D match, TRBD2 (6 bases). TRBJ2-7 matches the DNA end more closely, so the J call is doubtful. From germline, CDR1 is DFQATT and CDR2 SNEGSKA (reference sequence). The length of the CDR3 is 17 residues. CDR3 region: CSARDRYDAGSTYEQYF. DNA for the CDR3: TGCAGTGCTAGAGATAGATACGATGCGGGGTCAACCTACGAGCAGTACTTC.

This clonotype has only a few counts. The chain recombines TRBV6-1 with TRBJ1-5, with 7 bases lining up with TRBD1. CDR1 MNHNS and CDR2 SASEGT come from the germline V gene. The V and J ends lost 5 bases and 5 bases, in that order; junction bases with no gene match: 15. The CDR3 loop spans 17 amino acids. The CDR3 is CASSPYGDSRGYQPQHF. The CDR3 DNA reads TGTGCCAGCAGTCCTTATGGGGACAGCCGGGGGTATCAGCCCCAGCATTTT.

This clonotype was seen only a few times. V gene TRBV9 combines with J gene TRBJ2-1, with D maybe TRBD1 (6 bases). CDR1 is SGDLS and CDR2 is YYNGEE in the germline V gene. The CDR3 loop spans 13 amino acids. Trimming stripped 6 bases from V and 7 bases from J, with 14 bases between. CDR3 sequence (DNA): TGTGCCAGCAATCCAGGGGAAGGAAATGAGCAGTTCTTC. It yields the protein CASNPGEGNEQFF. The full variable domain, rest sourced from reference TRBV9 and TRBJ2-1, is DSGVTQTPKHLITATGQRVTLRCSPRSGDLSVYWYQQSLDQGLQFLIQYYNGEERAKGNILERFSAQQFPDLHSELNLSSLELGDSALYFCASNPGEGNEQFFGPGTRLTVL.

The table lists this clonotype with a few counts. The chain is built from TRBV6-2 or TRBV6-3 and TRBJ2-3; TRBD2 matches 8 bases. This CDR3 region has 17 residues. Germline loops: CDR1 MNHEY, CDR2 SVGEGT. Unmatched junction bases numbered 15, after V lost 6 bases and J lost 4 bases. CDR3 DNA sequence: TGTGCCAGCAGGAAACGCCCGGGGGGGCCTTTTGCAGATACGCAGTATTTT. This gives the protein CASRKRPGGPFADTQYF.

Of note for this clonotype: A read error may produce the germline difference seen at one junction end. J is TRBJ2-7 and V is TRBV6-1; TRBD1 matches 10 bases. Germline values: CDR1 MNHNS, CDR2 SASEGT. The CDR3 runs 14 residues. CDR3 amino acids: CASCEGQGRYEQYF. As DNA, the CDR3 is TGTGCCAGCTGTGAGGGACAGGGGCGCTACGAGCAGTACTTC.

This chain links TRBV3-1 with TRBJ2-1; 13 nucleotides agree with TRBD2. V lost 7 bases and J lost 15; bases outside the gene matches: 6. The CDR3 consists of 12 residues. Germline V gene sequence: CDR1 LGHDT, CDR2 YNNKEL (reference sequence). The CDR3 sequence is CASTTSGRATFF. DNA of the CDR3: TGTGCCAGCACAACTAGCGGGAGGGCCACGTTCTTC.

With respect to this clonotype: The junction differs from germline at one of its ends, possibly a read error. The rearrangement joins TRBV7-2 to TRBJ2-3; D gene ambiguous. The CDR3 runs to 13 residues. Germline CDR1 is SGHTA and CDR2 is FQGNSA. The CDR3 here is CASSIQRPDTRYF. DNA for the CDR3: TGTGCCAGCAGCATACAGAGGCCAGATACGCGGTATTTT.